This T cell receptor (beta chain) was retrieved from a study of Graves' ophthalmopathy and Graves' hyperthyroidism. The overall study: The blood sample was drawn at first diagnosis and before any treatment. Overall study findings and caveats: Among thyroid clonotypes expanded above 0.001 frequency, most also appeared in blood.

Clinical symptoms, serum thyroxine, TRAb, thyroid ultrasound and orbital computed tomography were relied on for diagnosis. TCR beta CDR3 amplification used RNA transcripts. In the first round, RT-PCR was carried out with HTBI primers, and a multiplex PCR formed the second round. TCRdb passed the multiplex PCR reads through MiXCR, listing each CDR3 protein once. The data contain around 340,000 distinct CDR3 sequences, 15% to 20% of them singletons. V was trimmed by 5 bases and J by 2 bases, leaving 12 bases between them. Germline V gene sequence: CDR1 MGHRA, CDR2 YSYEKL. The CDR3 totals 15 residues. This clonotype was seen at least ten times. Its antigen is unknown.

The rearrangement links TRBV4-1 to TRBJ2-2; tentatively, D is TRBD1 (5 bases). The sample comprised peripheral blood. The receptor was isolated from an adult man with Graves' ophthalmopathy. The CDR3 reads CASSKTGDNTGELFF. The CDR3, as DNA: TGCGCCAGCAGCAAAACAGGAGACAACACCGGGGAGCTGTTTTTT.